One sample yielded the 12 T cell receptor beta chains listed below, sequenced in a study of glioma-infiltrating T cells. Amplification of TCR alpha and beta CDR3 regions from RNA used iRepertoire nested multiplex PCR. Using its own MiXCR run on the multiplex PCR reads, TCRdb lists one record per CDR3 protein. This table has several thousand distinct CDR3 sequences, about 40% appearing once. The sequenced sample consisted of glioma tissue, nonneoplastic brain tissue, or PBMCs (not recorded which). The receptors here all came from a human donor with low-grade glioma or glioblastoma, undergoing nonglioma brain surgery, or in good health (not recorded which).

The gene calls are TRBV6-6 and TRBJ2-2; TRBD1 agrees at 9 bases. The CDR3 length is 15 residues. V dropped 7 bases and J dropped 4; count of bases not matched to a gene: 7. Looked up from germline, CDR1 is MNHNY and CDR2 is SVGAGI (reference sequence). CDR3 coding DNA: TGTGCCAGCATAAGGGTGACAGGGGGCACCGGGGAGCTGTTTTTT. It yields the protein CASIRVTGGTGELFF.

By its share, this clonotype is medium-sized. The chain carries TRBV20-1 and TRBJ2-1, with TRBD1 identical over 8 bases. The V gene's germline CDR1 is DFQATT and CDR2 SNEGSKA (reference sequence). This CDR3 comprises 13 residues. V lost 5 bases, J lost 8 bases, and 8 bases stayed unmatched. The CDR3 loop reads CSAVRTGIDEQFF. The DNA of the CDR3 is TGCAGTGCTGTTCGGACAGGGATCGATGAGCAGTTCTTC.

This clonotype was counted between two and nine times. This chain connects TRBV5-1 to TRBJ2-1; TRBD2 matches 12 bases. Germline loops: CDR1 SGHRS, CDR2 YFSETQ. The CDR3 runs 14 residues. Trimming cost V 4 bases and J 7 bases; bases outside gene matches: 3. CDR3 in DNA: TGCGCCAGCAGCCCCGGGACTAGCGGGAATGAGCAGTTCTTC. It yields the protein CASSPGTSGNEQFF. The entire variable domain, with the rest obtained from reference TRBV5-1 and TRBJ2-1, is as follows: KAGVTQTPRYLIKTRGQQVTLSCSPISGHRSVSWYQQTPGQGLQFLFEYFSETQRNKGNFPGRFSGRQFSNSRSEMNVSTLELGDSALYLCASSPGTSGNEQFFGPGTRLTVL.

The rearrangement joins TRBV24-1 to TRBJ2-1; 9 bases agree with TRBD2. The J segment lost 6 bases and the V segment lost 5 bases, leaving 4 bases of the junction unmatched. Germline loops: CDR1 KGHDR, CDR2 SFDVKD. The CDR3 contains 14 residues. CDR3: CATSGPSGTNEQFF. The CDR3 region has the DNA TGTGCCACCAGTGGTCCTAGCGGGACCAATGAGCAGTTCTTC.

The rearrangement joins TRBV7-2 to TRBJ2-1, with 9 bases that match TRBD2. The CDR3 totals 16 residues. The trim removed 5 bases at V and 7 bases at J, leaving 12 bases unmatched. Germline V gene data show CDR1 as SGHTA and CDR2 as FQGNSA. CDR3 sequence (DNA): TGTGCCAGCAGCCCCTTCCTAGCGGGATCAAGGAATGAGCAGTTCTTC. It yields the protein CASSPFLAGSRNEQFF.

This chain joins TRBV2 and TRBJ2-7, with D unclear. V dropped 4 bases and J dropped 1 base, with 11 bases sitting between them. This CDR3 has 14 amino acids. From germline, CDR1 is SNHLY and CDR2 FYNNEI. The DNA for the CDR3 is TGTGCCAGCAGTGTGACGGCGGCATCCTACGAGCAGTACTTC. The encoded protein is CASSVTAASYEQYF. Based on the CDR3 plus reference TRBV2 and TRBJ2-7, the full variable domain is EPEVTQTPSHQVTQMGQEVILRCVPISNHLYFYWYRQILGQKVEFLVSFYNNEISEKSEIFDDQFSVERPDGSNFTLKIRSTKLEDSAMYFCASSVTAASYEQYFGPGTRLTVT.

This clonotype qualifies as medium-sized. CDR3: CSARDVAGGYNEQFF. The CDR3 DNA sequence: TGCAGTGCTAGAGATGTAGCGGGAGGCTACAATGAGCAGTTCTTC. This chain joins TRBV20-1 and TRBJ2-1; the match to TRBD2 covers 10 bases. CDR1 is DFQATT, CDR2 SNEGSKA, per germline (reference sequence). V trimming: 0 bases; J trimming: 3 bases; junction bases outside the gene matches: 2. The CDR3 loop spans 15 amino acids.

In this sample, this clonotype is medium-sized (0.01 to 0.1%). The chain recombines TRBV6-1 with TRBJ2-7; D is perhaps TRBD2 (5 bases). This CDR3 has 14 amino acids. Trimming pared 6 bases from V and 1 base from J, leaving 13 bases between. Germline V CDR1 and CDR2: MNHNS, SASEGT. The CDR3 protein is CASRKDGISYEQYF. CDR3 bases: TGTGCCAGCAGAAAAGACGGGATATCCTACGAGCAGTACTTC.

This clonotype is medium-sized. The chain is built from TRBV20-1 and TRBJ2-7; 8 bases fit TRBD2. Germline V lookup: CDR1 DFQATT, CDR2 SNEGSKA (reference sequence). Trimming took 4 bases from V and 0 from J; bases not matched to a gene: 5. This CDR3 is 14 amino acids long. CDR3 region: CSANSGTSSYEQYF. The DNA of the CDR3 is TGCAGTGCTAATAGCGGGACATCCTCCTACGAGCAGTACTTC.

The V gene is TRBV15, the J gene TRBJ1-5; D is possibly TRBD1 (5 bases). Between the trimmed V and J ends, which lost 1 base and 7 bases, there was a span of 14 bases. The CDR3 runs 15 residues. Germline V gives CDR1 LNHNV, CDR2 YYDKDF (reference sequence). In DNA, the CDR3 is TGTGCCACCAGCAGAGGAGCAGGGCCGGGCCAGCCCCAGCATTTT. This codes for CATSRGAGPGQPQHF.

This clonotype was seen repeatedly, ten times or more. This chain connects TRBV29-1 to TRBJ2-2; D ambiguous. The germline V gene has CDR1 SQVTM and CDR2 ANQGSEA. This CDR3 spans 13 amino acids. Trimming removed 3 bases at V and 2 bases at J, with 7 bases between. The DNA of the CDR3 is TGCAGCGTTGACCTCAGCAACACCGGGGAGCTGTTTTTT. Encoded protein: CSVDLSNTGELFF.

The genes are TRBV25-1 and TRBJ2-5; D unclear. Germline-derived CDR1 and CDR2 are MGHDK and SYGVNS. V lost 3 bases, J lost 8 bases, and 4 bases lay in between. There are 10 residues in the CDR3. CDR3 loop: CASSEDTQYF. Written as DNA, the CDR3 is TGTGCCAGCAGTGAGGATACCCAGTACTTC. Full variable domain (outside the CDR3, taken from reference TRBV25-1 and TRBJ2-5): EADIYQTPRYLVIGTGKKITLECSQTMGHDKMYWYQQDPGMELHLIHYSYGVNSTEKGDLSSESTVSRIRTEHFPLTLESARPSHTSQYLCASSEDTQYFGPGTRLLVL.